This T cell receptor (beta chain) was found in a study of glioma-infiltrating T cells. To note about this clonotype: Its antigen is unidentified. This may come from a read error, since a much larger clone is one base off.

Per germline, CDR1 WSHSY and CDR2 SAAADI. The CDR3 extends over 11 amino acids. Study observations and caveats: Only very few CDR3 sequences appeared in both tissue and blood.

Amplification of TCR alpha and beta CDR3 regions from RNA used iRepertoire nested multiplex PCR. Tissue mRNA or PBMC total RNA, roughly 100-400 ng, went into one-step reverse transcription and amplification. Each CDR3 protein gets one entry after TCRdb re-called the multiplex PCR reads with MiXCR. The data contain 90,000 or so distinct CDR3 sequences, roughly 37% of them singletons. This TCR came from a human donor with low-grade glioma or glioblastoma, undergoing nonglioma brain surgery, or in good health (not recorded which). The rearrangement uses TRBV10-2 and TRBJ1-1; tentative D call: TRBD1 (5 bases). Material for sequencing was glioma tissue, nonneoplastic brain tissue, or PBMCs (not recorded which). The CDR3 DNA sequence: TGTGCCACCCCCATGGACATTGAAGCTTTCTTT. Protein sequence: CATPMDIEAFF.